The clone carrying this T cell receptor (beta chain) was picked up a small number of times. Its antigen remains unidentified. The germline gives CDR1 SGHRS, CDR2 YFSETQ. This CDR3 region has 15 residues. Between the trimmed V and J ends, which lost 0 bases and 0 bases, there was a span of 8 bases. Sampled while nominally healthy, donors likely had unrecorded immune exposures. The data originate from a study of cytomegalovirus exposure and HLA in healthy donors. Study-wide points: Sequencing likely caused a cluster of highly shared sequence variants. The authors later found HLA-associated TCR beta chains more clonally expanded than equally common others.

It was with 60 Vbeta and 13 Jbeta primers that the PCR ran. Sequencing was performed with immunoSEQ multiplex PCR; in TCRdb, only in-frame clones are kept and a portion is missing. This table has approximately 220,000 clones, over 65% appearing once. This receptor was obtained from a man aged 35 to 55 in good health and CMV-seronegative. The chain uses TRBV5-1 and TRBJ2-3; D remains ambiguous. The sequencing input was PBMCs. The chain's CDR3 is CASSLAFTSTDTQYF. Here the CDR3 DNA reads TGCGCCAGCAGCTTGGCATTTACTAGCACAGATACGCAGTATTTT.